The clone carrying this TCR beta chain showed up just a few times. The source of the sample is a study of T cells in Graves' hyperthyroidism and ophthalmopathy. V gave up 5 bases and J gave up 0 bases, with 21 bases separating them. Per germline, CDR1 LNHNV and CDR2 YYDKDF (reference sequence). The CDR3 totals 18 residues. Based on clinical symptoms, serum thyroxine and TRAb, thyroid ultrasound and orbital computed tomography, diagnoses were reached. PBMCs were collected from an approximately 10 ml volume of fresh peripheral blood. Amplified TCR beta CDR3 regions came from RNA transcripts. A first-round RT-PCR of the TCR CDR3 used the HTBI primer set. TCRdb passed the multiplex PCR reads through MiXCR, listing each CDR3 protein once. The table includes a few hundred thousand distinct CDR3 sequences, about a sixth detected once.

What was sequenced was blood. The chain carries TRBV15 and TRBJ2-3, with D possibly being TRBD1 (5 bases). The TCR comes from a woman aged 40-49 years with Graves' ophthalmopathy. CDR3 nucleotides: TGTGCCACCAGCCGACGGACAACCAATACGCTAAGCACAGATACGCAGTATTTT. It encodes CATSRRTTNTLSTDTQYF.